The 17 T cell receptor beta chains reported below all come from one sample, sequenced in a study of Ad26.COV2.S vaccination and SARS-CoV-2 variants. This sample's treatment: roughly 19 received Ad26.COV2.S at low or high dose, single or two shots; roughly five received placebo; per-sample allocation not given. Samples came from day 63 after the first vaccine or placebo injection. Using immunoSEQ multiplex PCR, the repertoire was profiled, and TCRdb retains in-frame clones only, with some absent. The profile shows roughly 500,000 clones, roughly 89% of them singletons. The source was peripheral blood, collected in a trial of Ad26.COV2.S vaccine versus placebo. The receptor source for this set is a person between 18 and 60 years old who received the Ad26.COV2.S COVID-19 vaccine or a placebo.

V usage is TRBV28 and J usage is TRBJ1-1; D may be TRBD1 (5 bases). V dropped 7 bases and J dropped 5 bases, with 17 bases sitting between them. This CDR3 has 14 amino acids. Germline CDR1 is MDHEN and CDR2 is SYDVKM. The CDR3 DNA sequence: TGTGCCAGCATCTTTTCCAGGGTCAGGACTGAAGCTTTCTTT. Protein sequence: CASIFSRVRTEAFF. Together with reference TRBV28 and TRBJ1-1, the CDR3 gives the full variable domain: DVKVTQSSRYLVKRTGEKVFLECVQDMDHENMFWYRQDPGLGLRLIYFSYDVKMKEKGDIPEGYSVSREKKERFSLILESASTNQTSMYLCASIFSRVRTEAFFGQGTRLTVV.

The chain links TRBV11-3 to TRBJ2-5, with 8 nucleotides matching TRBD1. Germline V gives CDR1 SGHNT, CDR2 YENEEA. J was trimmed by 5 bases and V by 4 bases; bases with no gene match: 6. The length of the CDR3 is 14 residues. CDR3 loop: CASSSRQGKETQYF. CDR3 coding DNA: TGTGCCAGCAGCTCGCGACAGGGGAAGGAGACCCAGTACTTC. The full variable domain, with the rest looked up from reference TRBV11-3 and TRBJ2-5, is EAGVVQSPRYKIIEKKQPVAFWCNPISGHNTLYWYLQNLGQGPELLIRYENEEAVDDSQLPKDRFSAERLKGVDSTLKIQPAELGDSAVYLCASSSRQGKETQYFGPGTRLLVL.

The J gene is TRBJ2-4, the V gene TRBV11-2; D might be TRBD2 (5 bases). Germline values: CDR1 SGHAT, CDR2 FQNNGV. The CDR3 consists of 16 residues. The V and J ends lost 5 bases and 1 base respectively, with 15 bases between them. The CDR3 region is CASSPALGLAKNIQYF. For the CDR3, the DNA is TGTGCCAGCAGCCCCGCACTAGGATTGGCCAAAAACATTCAGTACTTC. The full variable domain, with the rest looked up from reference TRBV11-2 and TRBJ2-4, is EAGVAQSPRYKIIEKRQSVAFWCNPISGHATLYWYQQILGQGPKLLIQFQNNGVVDDSQLPKDRFSAERLKGVDSTLKIQPAKLEDSAVYLCASSPALGLAKNIQYFGAGTRLSVL.

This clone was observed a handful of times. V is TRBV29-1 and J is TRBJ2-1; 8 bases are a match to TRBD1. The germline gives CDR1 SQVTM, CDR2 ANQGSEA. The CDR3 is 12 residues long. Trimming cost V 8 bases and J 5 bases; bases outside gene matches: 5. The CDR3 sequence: CSPTGANNEQFF. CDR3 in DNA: TGCAGCCCGACAGGGGCCAACAATGAGCAGTTCTTC.

The CDR3 nucleotides read TGTGCCACCAGTGATTCAGGGTATGGCTACACCTTC. Encoded protein: CATSDSGYGYTF. The chain carries TRBV24-1 and TRBJ1-2, with D perhaps TRBD1 (5 bases). V lost 2 bases and J 5 bases, leaving 5 bases between the germline ends. CDR3 length: 12 residues. CDR1 KGHDR and CDR2 SFDVKD come from the germline V gene.

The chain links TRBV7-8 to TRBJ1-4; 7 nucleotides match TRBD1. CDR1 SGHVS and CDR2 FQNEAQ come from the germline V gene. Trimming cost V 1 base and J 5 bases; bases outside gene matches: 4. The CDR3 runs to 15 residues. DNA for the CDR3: TGTGCCAGCAGCTTAGTTGGGACAGAGAATGAAAAACTGTTTTTT. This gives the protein CASSLVGTENEKLFF.

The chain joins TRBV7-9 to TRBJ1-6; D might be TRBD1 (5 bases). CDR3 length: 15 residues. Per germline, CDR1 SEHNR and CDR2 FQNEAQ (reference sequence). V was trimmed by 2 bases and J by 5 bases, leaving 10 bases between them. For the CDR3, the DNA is TGTGCCAGCAGCTTATTCGTCAGGGATAATTCACCCCTCCACTTT. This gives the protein CASSLFVRDNSPLHF.

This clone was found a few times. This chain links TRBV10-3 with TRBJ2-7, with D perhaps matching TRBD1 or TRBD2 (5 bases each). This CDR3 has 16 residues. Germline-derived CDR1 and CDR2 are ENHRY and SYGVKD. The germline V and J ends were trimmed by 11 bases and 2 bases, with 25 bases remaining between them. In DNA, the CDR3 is TGTGCCTCCCACGGGTCGGGGCAGGCTTTCACCTACGAGCAGTACTTC. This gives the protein CASHGSGQAFTYEQYF.

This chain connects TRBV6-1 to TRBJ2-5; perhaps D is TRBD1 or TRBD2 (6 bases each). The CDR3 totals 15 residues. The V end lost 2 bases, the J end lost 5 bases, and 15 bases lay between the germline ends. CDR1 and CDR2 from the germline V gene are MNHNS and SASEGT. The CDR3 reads CASSEWGAGEETQYF. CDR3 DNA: TGTGCCAGCAGTGAATGGGGGGCGGGTGAGGAGACCCAGTACTTC.

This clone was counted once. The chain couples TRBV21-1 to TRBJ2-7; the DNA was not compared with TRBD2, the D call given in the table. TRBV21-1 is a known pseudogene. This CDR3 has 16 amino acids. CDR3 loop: CASSKEAAGITYEQYF. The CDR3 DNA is TGTGCCAGCAGCAAAGAAGCTGCGGGCATTACCTACGAGCAGTACTTC.

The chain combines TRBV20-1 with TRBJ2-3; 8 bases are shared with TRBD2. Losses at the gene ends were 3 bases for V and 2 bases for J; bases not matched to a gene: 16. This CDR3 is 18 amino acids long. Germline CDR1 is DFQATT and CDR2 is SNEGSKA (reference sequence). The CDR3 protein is CSASPAGGGVWDTDTQYF. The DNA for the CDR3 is TGCAGTGCTAGTCCCGCGGGAGGTGGAGTGTGGGACACAGATACGCAGTATTTT.

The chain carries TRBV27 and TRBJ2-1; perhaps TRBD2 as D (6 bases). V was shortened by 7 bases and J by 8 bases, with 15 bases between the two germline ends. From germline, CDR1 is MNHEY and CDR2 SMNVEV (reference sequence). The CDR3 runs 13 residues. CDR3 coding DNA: TGTGCCAGCACCTCTAGCGTTTCGGATGAGCAGTTCTTC. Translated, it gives CASTSSVSDEQFF.

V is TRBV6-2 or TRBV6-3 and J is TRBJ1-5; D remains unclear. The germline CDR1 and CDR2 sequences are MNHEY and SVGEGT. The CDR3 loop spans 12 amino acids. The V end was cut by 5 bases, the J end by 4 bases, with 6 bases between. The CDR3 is CASSPRNQPQHF. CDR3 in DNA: TGTGCCAGCAGTCCGCGTAATCAGCCCCAGCATTTT.

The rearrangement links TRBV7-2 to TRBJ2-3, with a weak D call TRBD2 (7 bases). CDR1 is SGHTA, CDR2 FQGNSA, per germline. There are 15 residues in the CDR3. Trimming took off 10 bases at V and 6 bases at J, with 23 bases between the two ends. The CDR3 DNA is TGTGCCACCCAGTCGGTAGGGAAGGGGGGGGATACGCAGTATTTT. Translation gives CATQSVGKGGDTQYF.

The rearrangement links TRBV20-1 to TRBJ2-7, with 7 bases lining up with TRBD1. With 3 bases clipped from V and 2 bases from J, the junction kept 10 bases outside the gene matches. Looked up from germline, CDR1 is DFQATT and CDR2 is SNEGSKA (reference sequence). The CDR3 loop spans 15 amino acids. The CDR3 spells CSASSYRDRPYEQYF. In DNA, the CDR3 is TGCAGTGCTAGTAGTTACCGGGACAGACCCTACGAGCAGTACTTC.

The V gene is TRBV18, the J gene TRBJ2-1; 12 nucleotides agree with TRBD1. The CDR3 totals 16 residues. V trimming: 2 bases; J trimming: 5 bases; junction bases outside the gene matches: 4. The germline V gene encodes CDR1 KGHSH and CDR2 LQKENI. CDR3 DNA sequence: TGTGCCAGCTCACCAGACCGGGACAGGGGGCACAATGAGCAGTTCTTC. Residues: CASSPDRDRGHNEQFF. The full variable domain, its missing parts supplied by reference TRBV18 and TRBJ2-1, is NAGVMQNPRHLVRRRGQEARLRCSPMKGHSHVYWYRQLPEEGLKFMVYLQKENIIDESGMPKERFSAEFPKEGPSILRIQQVVRGDSAAYFCASSPDRDRGHNEQFFGPGTRLTVL.

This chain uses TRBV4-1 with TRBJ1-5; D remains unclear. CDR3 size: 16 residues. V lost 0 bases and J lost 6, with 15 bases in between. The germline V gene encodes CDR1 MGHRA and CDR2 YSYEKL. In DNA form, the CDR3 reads TGCGCCAGCAGCCAAGATGTCAGTAGGGTTTCTCAGCCCCAGCATTTT. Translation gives CASSQDVSRVSQPQHF.